These T cell receptor beta chains were read from a single sample in a study of CD8 T cells in ankylosing spondylitis. MiXCR, run by TCRdb on the 5' RACE reads, gives a single entry per CDR3 protein. This table has roughly 160,000 distinct CDR3 sequences, approximately 10% appearing once. Sequenced input: blood, either unsorted or a sorted T cell fraction (not recorded which). The receptors stem from a male donor with ankylosing spondylitis or in good health (not recorded which). Both conserved end residues are part of each CDR3. The D gene is left open where the match is weak. For some rows the clone size is stated as once, few or many, or as a class when expanded; others skip it.

v_gene: TRBV5-1
d_gene: TRBD2
abundance: many
j_gene: TRBJ2-1
CDR3nt: TGCGCCAGCAGCCCGGGACTAGCGGGGGTTTACAATGAGCAGTTCTTC
CDR3aa: CASSPGLAGVYNEQFF

v_gene: TRBV7-2
d_gene: TRBD2
abundance: NA
j_gene: TRBJ2-5
CDR3nt: TGTGCCAGCAGTTTAGGACTAGCGACGTACCAAGAGACCCAGTACTTC
CDR3aa: CASSLGLATYQETQYF

v_gene: TRBV20-1
d_gene: TRBD1
abundance: many
j_gene: TRBJ1-5
CDR3nt: TGCAGTGCTATAGACAGGGGGCAACAGCCCCAGCATTTT
CDR3aa: CSAIDRGQQPQHF

v_gene: TRBV5-1
d_gene: TRBD1
abundance: many
j_gene: TRBJ2-3
CDR3nt: TGCGCCAGCAGCCTCCAGGGGGCCAACACAGATACGCAGTATTTT
CDR3aa: CASSLQGANTDTQYF

v_gene: TRBV11-2
d_gene: TRBD2
abundance: few
j_gene: TRBJ2-7
CDR3nt: TGTGCCAGCAGCAGAGGGACTAGCGGGGGGGGGAGCTCCTACGAGCAGTACTTC
CDR3aa: CASSRGTSGGGSSYEQYF

v_gene: TRBV3-1
d_gene: NA
abundance: many
j_gene: TRBJ2-7
CDR3nt: TGTGCCAGCAGCCGGGGCGTCTCCTACGAGCAGTACTTC
CDR3aa: CASSRGVSYEQYF

v_gene: TRBV10-3
d_gene: NA
abundance: many
j_gene: TRBJ2-2
CDR3nt: TGTGCCATCAGTGAGTCAAGGGGCAACGCCGGGGAGCTGTTTTTT
CDR3aa: CAISESRGNAGELFF

v_gene: TRBV5-1
d_gene: NA
abundance: many
j_gene: TRBJ2-1
CDR3nt: TGCGCCAGCAGCTTGGAAGGGAGCTCCTACAATGAGCAGTTCTTC
CDR3aa: CASSLEGSSYNEQFF

v_gene: TRBV12-3/TRBV12-4
d_gene: NA
abundance: many
j_gene: TRBJ1-2
CDR3nt: TGTGCCAGCGGCTTCCGGGGGTTCTATGGCTACACCTTC
CDR3aa: CASGFRGFYGYTF

v_gene: TRBV20-1
d_gene: TRBD2
abundance: many
j_gene: TRBJ2-3
CDR3nt: TGCAGTGCTATGGGACTAGCGGGGCTTCTAGATACGCAGTATTTT
CDR3aa: CSAMGLAGLLDTQYF

v_gene: TRBV29-1
d_gene: TRBD2
abundance: NA
j_gene: TRBJ2-1
CDR3nt: TGCAGCGTTGTCGGGACTAGCGGGAGGGCCATCTACAATGAGCAGTTCTTC
CDR3aa: CSVVGTSGRAIYNEQFF

v_gene: TRBV7-9
d_gene: NA
abundance: many
j_gene: TRBJ2-4
CDR3nt: TGTGCCAGCAGCTTAAACGGGGAAAACATTCAGTACTTC
CDR3aa: CASSLNGENIQYF

v_gene: TRBV3-1
d_gene: NA
abundance: many
j_gene: TRBJ2-7
CDR3nt: TGTGCCAGCAGCGAGGGGGGCACCAACTACGAGCAGTACTTC
CDR3aa: CASSEGGTNYEQYF

v_gene: TRBV11-2
d_gene: NA
abundance: many
j_gene: TRBJ1-3
CDR3nt: TGTGCCAGCAGCTTAGGAACAGGCCTCTCTGGAAACACCATATATTTT
CDR3aa: CASSLGTGLSGNTIYF

v_gene: TRBV5-1
d_gene: NA
abundance: many
j_gene: TRBJ2-5
CDR3nt: TGCGCCAGCAGCTTAGCTGGAGAGACCCAGTACTTC
CDR3aa: CASSLAGETQYF

v_gene: TRBV6-5
d_gene: NA
abundance: NA
j_gene: TRBJ1-2
CDR3nt: TGTGCCAGCACCTCTAACCGGGGGGAGCGCCTCTTC
CDR3aa: CASTSNRGERLF

v_gene: TRBV6-2/TRBV6-3
d_gene: NA
abundance: many
j_gene: TRBJ1-5
CDR3nt: TGTGCCAGCAGTTACCCTTCAGTGGCCCAGCATTTT
CDR3aa: CASSYPSVAQHF

v_gene: TRBV3-1
d_gene: TRBD2
abundance: few
j_gene: TRBJ2-5
CDR3nt: TGTGCCAGCAGCCAACTAGCGGCGGTCCAAGAGACCCAGTACTTC
CDR3aa: CASSQLAAVQETQYF

v_gene: TRBV5-1
d_gene: NA
abundance: many
j_gene: TRBJ1-1
CDR3nt: TGCGCCAGCAGCTTCAGTGGAGTCCAGCCAGGAGAAGCTTTCTTT
CDR3aa: CASSFSGVQPGEAFF

v_gene: TRBV5-1
d_gene: TRBD2
abundance: many
j_gene: TRBJ2-2
CDR3nt: TGCGCCAGCACTAGCGGGGGTTTGAGCACCGGGGAGCTGTTTTTT
CDR3aa: CASTSGGLSTGELFF

v_gene: TRBV20-1
d_gene: TRBD1
abundance: few
j_gene: TRBJ1-2
CDR3nt: TGCAGTGCTGAGTCGGACAGGACTTATGGCTACACCTTC
CDR3aa: CSAESDRTYGYTF

v_gene: TRBV20-1
d_gene: TRBD1
abundance: NA
j_gene: TRBJ2-4
CDR3nt: TGCAGTGCTAGGGAGAGGACAGGTTCAAAAAACATTCAGTACTTC
CDR3aa: CSARERTGSKNIQYF

v_gene: TRBV4-1
d_gene: NA
abundance: many
j_gene: TRBJ2-7
CDR3nt: TGCGCCAGCAGCCAAACTACCCCCGGGACTGTCAGCTCCTACGAGCAGTACTTC
CDR3aa: CASSQTTPGTVSSYEQYF

v_gene: TRBV27
d_gene: NA
abundance: many
j_gene: TRBJ2-2
CDR3nt: TGTGCCAGCAGTTTTCAGCGGAACACCGGGGAGCTGTTTTTT
CDR3aa: CASSFQRNTGELFF

v_gene: TRBV7-9
d_gene: TRBD1
abundance: many
j_gene: TRBJ2-3
CDR3nt: TGTGCCAGCAGCTTGACAGGGGAGACAGATACGCAGTATTTT
CDR3aa: CASSLTGETDTQYF

v_gene: TRBV20-1
d_gene: NA
abundance: many
j_gene: TRBJ2-1
CDR3nt: TGCAGTGCTGGAAATACTGGGAATGAGCAGTTCTTC
CDR3aa: CSAGNTGNEQFF

v_gene: TRBV5-1
d_gene: TRBD2
abundance: many
j_gene: TRBJ2-2
CDR3nt: TGCGCCAGCAGCTTGGCAGTTACTAGCGGAGGTACCGGGGAGCTGTTTTTT
CDR3aa: CASSLAVTSGGTGELFF

v_gene: TRBV10-3
d_gene: NA
abundance: many
j_gene: TRBJ1-1
CDR3nt: TGTGCCATCAGTGAACGGGCCCCCACTGAAGCTTTCTTT
CDR3aa: CAISERAPTEAFF

v_gene: TRBV10-3
d_gene: TRBD2
abundance: NA
j_gene: TRBJ2-2
CDR3nt: TGTGCCATCAGGGGGAGGGTGGACGGGGAGCTGTTTTTT
CDR3aa: CAIRGRVDGELFF

v_gene: TRBV5-1
d_gene: TRBD2
abundance: many
j_gene: TRBJ2-3
CDR3nt: TGCGCCAGCAGCTTGGTGGCGGGGGGGCCAGGCACAGATACGCAGTATTTT
CDR3aa: CASSLVAGGPGTDTQYF

v_gene: TRBV5-1
d_gene: NA
abundance: few
j_gene: TRBJ1-5
CDR3nt: TGCGCCAGCAGCTTGCACTCAGGGAATCAGCCCCAGCATTTT
CDR3aa: CASSLHSGNQPQHF

v_gene: TRBV10-3
d_gene: NA
abundance: few
j_gene: TRBJ2-3
CDR3nt: TGTGCCATCAGGGATAGCGTGTCTAGCACAGATACGCAGTATTTT
CDR3aa: CAIRDSVSSTDTQYF

v_gene: TRBV27
d_gene: TRBD2
abundance: once
j_gene: TRBJ2-1
CDR3nt: TGTGCCAGCAGTTTATCTGGTTCGGGAGCGGGATGGGATGAGCAGTTCTTC
CDR3aa: CASSLSGSGAGWDEQFF

v_gene: TRBV6-5
d_gene: NA
abundance: many
j_gene: TRBJ1-3
CDR3nt: TGTGCCAGCAGTTACTCGATTGGAAGGGGGAACACCATATATTTT
CDR3aa: CASSYSIGRGNTIYF

v_gene: TRBV5-5
d_gene: NA
abundance: NA
j_gene: TRBJ2-7
CDR3nt: TGTGCCAGCAGCAGGACAGTATATCACTACGAGCAGTACTTC
CDR3aa: CASSRTVYHYEQYF

v_gene: TRBV5-5
d_gene: NA
abundance: few
j_gene: TRBJ2-2
CDR3nt: TGTGCCAGCAGCTCGGGGGTCCCTAGCGCGAACACCGGGGAGCTGTTTTTT
CDR3aa: CASSSGVPSANTGELFF

v_gene: TRBV6-2/TRBV6-3
d_gene: TRBD2
abundance: many
j_gene: TRBJ2-2
CDR3nt: TGTGCCAGCAGGAGAAGCGGGGCGAACACCGGGGAGCTGTTTTTT
CDR3aa: CASRRSGANTGELFF

v_gene: TRBV12-3/TRBV12-4
d_gene: NA
abundance: many
j_gene: TRBJ2-1
CDR3nt: TGTGCCAGCAGTACGGGACCCTACAATGAGCAGTTCTTC
CDR3aa: CASSTGPYNEQFF

v_gene: TRBV30
d_gene: TRBD1
abundance: few
j_gene: TRBJ1-2
CDR3nt: TGTGCCTGGAGTGTACGTGACAGGGGGCCCTATGGCTACACCTTC
CDR3aa: CAWSVRDRGPYGYTF

v_gene: TRBV4-2
d_gene: TRBD1
abundance: many
j_gene: TRBJ2-3
CDR3nt: TGTGCCAGCAGCCAAGTTAGGGGGCCTACAGATACGCAGTATTTT
CDR3aa: CASSQVRGPTDTQYF

v_gene: TRBV6-1
d_gene: TRBD1
abundance: many
j_gene: TRBJ1-2
CDR3nt: TGTGCCAGCAAATCCCAGGGGGAGGGGATCGGCTACACCTTC
CDR3aa: CASKSQGEGIGYTF

v_gene: TRBV20-1
d_gene: NA
abundance: few
j_gene: TRBJ1-6
CDR3nt: TGCAGTGCTAGAGATCGCACGGGAGGGAATTCACCCCTCCACTTT
CDR3aa: CSARDRTGGNSPLHF

v_gene: TRBV5-1
d_gene: TRBD1
abundance: many
j_gene: TRBJ2-7
CDR3nt: TGCGCCAGCAGCTTGCGGACAGGGGACGAGCAGTACTTC
CDR3aa: CASSLRTGDEQYF

v_gene: TRBV5-1
d_gene: NA
abundance: few
j_gene: TRBJ2-6
CDR3nt: TGCGCCAGCAGCTTGGAAAGTCTCTCTGGGGCCAACGTCCTGACTTTC
CDR3aa: CASSLESLSGANVLTF

v_gene: TRBV6-4
d_gene: NA
abundance: few
j_gene: TRBJ2-2
CDR3nt: TGTGCCAGCAGTGAAGGCGCCGGTGCCGGGGAGCTGTTTTTT
CDR3aa: CASSEGAGAGELFF

v_gene: TRBV6-5
d_gene: NA
abundance: few
j_gene: TRBJ2-1
CDR3nt: TGTGCCAGCAGTTACTCGCCGGGTCCTCCTTCCTACAATGAGCAGTTCTTC
CDR3aa: CASSYSPGPPSYNEQFF

v_gene: TRBV30
d_gene: NA
abundance: few
j_gene: TRBJ2-4
CDR3nt: TGTGCCTGGAGTGACCAGCCCTCCAAAAACATTCAGTACTTC
CDR3aa: CAWSDQPSKNIQYF

v_gene: TRBV3-1
d_gene: NA
abundance: many
j_gene: TRBJ2-7
CDR3nt: TGTGCCAGCAGCCCCTCGGGGGACTACGAGCAGTACTTC
CDR3aa: CASSPSGDYEQYF

v_gene: TRBV7-8
d_gene: TRBD1
abundance: many
j_gene: TRBJ2-7
CDR3nt: TGTGCCAGCAGTCTCGGACAGGGTCTCTACGAGCAGTACTTC
CDR3aa: CASSLGQGLYEQYF

v_gene: TRBV7-8
d_gene: NA
abundance: NA
j_gene: TRBJ2-1
CDR3nt: TGTGCCAGCAGCTTGCAGCAGGGGACTAACAATGAGCAGTTCTTC
CDR3aa: CASSLQQGTNNEQFF

v_gene: TRBV4-3
d_gene: NA
abundance: many
j_gene: TRBJ1-6
CDR3nt: TGCGCCAGCAGCCAAGATTTTGGGGTTAATTCACCCCTCCACTTT
CDR3aa: CASSQDFGVNSPLHF

v_gene: TRBV18
d_gene: TRBD1
abundance: few
j_gene: TRBJ1-1
CDR3nt: TGTGCCAGCTCACCGTCGTCAGGGGGTGATTTAGGAGCTTTCTTT
CDR3aa: CASSPSSGGDLGAFF

v_gene: TRBV7-9
d_gene: NA
abundance: NA
j_gene: TRBJ1-2
CDR3nt: TGTGCCAGCAGCCCCTTCACCTTC
CDR3aa: CASSPFTF

v_gene: TRBV7-9
d_gene: NA
abundance: few
j_gene: TRBJ1-2
CDR3nt: TGTGCCAGCAGCTTAGTCGCGGGGTTAGCGAACTATGGCTACACCTTC
CDR3aa: CASSLVAGLANYGYTF

v_gene: TRBV12-3/TRBV12-4
d_gene: NA
abundance: few
j_gene: TRBJ2-1
CDR3nt: TGTGCCAGCAGTCCCAGGGGTAGGGGCAACAATGAGCAGTTCTTC
CDR3aa: CASSPRGRGNNEQFF

v_gene: TRBV27
d_gene: TRBD1
abundance: many
j_gene: TRBJ2-4
CDR3nt: TGTGCCAGCAGTTCTAGGGGGCGAAACATTCAGTACTTC
CDR3aa: CASSSRGRNIQYF

v_gene: TRBV28
d_gene: NA
abundance: many
j_gene: TRBJ2-5
CDR3nt: TGTGCCAGCAGCATACAGAGTCAGGGGGAGACCCAGTACTTC
CDR3aa: CASSIQSQGETQYF